These 11 T cell receptor beta chains originate from one sample sequenced in a study of blood T cell repertoires in COVID-19. Using immunoSEQ multiplex PCR, the repertoire was profiled, and TCRdb retains in-frame clones only, with some absent. This sample has some 160,000 clones, with about four fifths found just once. Sample: peripheral blood. These receptor sequences come from a man aged 70 or older who had recovered from COVID-19.

This rearrangement joins TRBV21-1 to TRBJ1-2; TRBD1, the D gene given by the table, was not confirmed from the DNA. TRBV21-1 is reported as a pseudogene. This CDR3 has 16 amino acids. The CDR3 protein is CASSKAAGGSGYGYTF. The CDR3 bases are TGTGCCAGCAGCAAAGCAGCAGGGGGCAGCGGCTATGGCTACACCTTC.

The chain couples TRBV4-2 to TRBJ1-2, with TRBD1 matching 11 bases. The CDR3 totals 15 residues. Trimming removed 4 bases from V and 5 bases from J; junction bases left unmatched: 6. The germline gives CDR1 LGHNA, CDR2 YNFKEQ. As DNA, the CDR3 is TGTGCCAGCAGCCCTTGGACAGGGGGCGGGTATGGCTACACCTTC. This sequence encodes CASSPWTGGGYGYTF.

In this sample, this clone turned up a few times. The chain couples TRBV27 to TRBJ2-5; tentative D call: TRBD2 (5 bases). With 2 bases removed from V and 7 bases from J, the gap between germline ends came to 11 bases. Germline CDR1 is MNHEY and CDR2 is SMNVEV (reference sequence). There are 13 residues in the CDR3. The CDR3 loop reads CASSLDIRGTQYF. The CDR3 DNA reads TGTGCCAGCAGTTTAGACATACGGGGGACCCAGTACTTC.

The CDR3 sequence: CASSLLRNTEAFF. The CDR3 bases are TGTGCCAGCAGCTTGCTAAGGAACACTGAAGCTTTCTTT. The genes are TRBV5-4 and TRBJ1-1, with unresolved D. V lost 1 base and J lost 1, with 5 bases in between. The length of the CDR3 is 13 residues. The germline V gene encodes CDR1 SGHNT and CDR2 YYREEE (reference sequence).

The CDR3 here is CASSPPGMRTGNTEAFF. CDR3 DNA: TGTGCCAGCAGCCCACCCGGCATGCGGACAGGGAACACTGAAGCTTTCTTT. The chain combines TRBV3-1 (or the pseudogene TRBV3-2) with TRBJ1-1; 7 bases fit TRBD1. With 4 bases clipped from V and 1 base from J, the junction kept 12 bases outside the gene matches. The CDR3 is 17 residues long. Germline V gene data show CDR1 as LGHDT and CDR2 as YNNKEL (reference sequence).

This clone was seen once. The chain links TRBV4-3 to TRBJ2-3; 13 bases align to TRBD2. The CDR3 is made up of 17 amino acids. The V gene end was trimmed by 1 base and the J gene end by 2 bases; junction bases not matched to a gene: 3. Germline V gives CDR1 LGHNA, CDR2 YSLEER. The CDR3 region is CASSQGLAGGLTDTQYF. The CDR3 DNA sequence: TGCGCCAGCAGCCAAGGACTAGCGGGAGGCCTCACAGATACGCAGTATTTT.

V and J are TRBV19 and TRBJ2-5; the match to TRBD2 covers 10 bases. The CDR3 is 14 residues long. V shed 5 bases and J 2 bases; nucleotides not matched to a gene: 2. Germline V CDR1 and CDR2: LNHDA, SQIVND (reference sequence). The CDR3: CASSLAGGQETQYF. In DNA, the CDR3 is TGTGCCAGTAGTTTAGCGGGAGGTCAAGAGACCCAGTACTTC.

This chain joins TRBV20-1 and TRBJ2-5; D uncertain. The CDR3 totals 11 residues. In germline, CDR1 is DFQATT, CDR2 SNEGSKA (reference sequence). Trimming stripped 8 bases from V and 0 bases from J, with 7 bases between. CDR3 in amino acids: CSPRYQETQYF. In DNA form, the CDR3 reads TGCAGTCCCAGGTACCAAGAGACCCAGTACTTC.

The chain carries TRBV18 and TRBJ2-1; 11 nucleotides line up with TRBD2. Germline V gives CDR1 KGHSH, CDR2 LQKENI. Trimming cost V 3 bases and J 3 bases; bases outside gene matches: 4. There are 16 residues in the CDR3. CDR3 protein: CASSPSGTSGYNEQFF. DNA for the CDR3: TGTGCCAGCTCACCCTCCGGGACTAGCGGCTACAATGAGCAGTTCTTC. The whole variable domain, filled in from reference TRBV18 and TRBJ2-1, reads NAGVMQNPRHLVRRRGQEARLRCSPMKGHSHVYWYRQLPEEGLKFMVYLQKENIIDESGMPKERFSAEFPKEGPSILRIQQVVRGDSAAYFCASSPSGTSGYNEQFFGPGTRLTVL.

The chain is built from TRBV3-1 (or the pseudogene TRBV3-2) and TRBJ2-1; 12 nucleotides align to TRBD2. CDR1 is LGHDT, CDR2 YNNKEL, per germline (reference sequence). The CDR3 sequence is 16 residues long. V was pared by 4 bases and J by 2 bases, with 3 bases of the junction left unmatched. As DNA, the CDR3 is TGTGCCAGCAGCCCCAGACTAGCGGGAGCCTACAATGAGCAGTTCTTC. Amino acid sequence: CASSPRLAGAYNEQFF.

This clone turned up a few times. The V call is TRBV27, the J call TRBJ1-1; TRBD1 matches 9 bases. This CDR3 region has 13 residues. V dropped 5 bases and J dropped 3; count of bases not matched to a gene: 1. Germline V gene lookup returns CDR1 MNHEY and CDR2 SMNVEV (reference sequence). The CDR3 nucleotides read TGTGCCAGCAGTACAGGGGGCCACACTGAAGCTTTCTTT. This encodes CASSTGGHTEAFF.